A selection of T cell receptor beta chains follows, all from one sample in a study of blood T cell repertoires in COVID-19. Using immunoSEQ multiplex PCR, the repertoire was profiled, and TCRdb retains in-frame clones only, with some absent. The sample consists of 170,000 or so clones, more than 85% of them appearing once. Sequencing was carried out using PBMCs or T cells enriched from blood (not recorded which). The receptors shown here come from a woman in her forties or fifties who had recovered from COVID-19. The CDR3 runs from the conserved cysteine through the conserved F or W. Each record gives: clone size, D gene, J gene, V gene, CDR3 DNA, CDR3 protein. A D gene is named only where the DNA matches it firmly. Expanded clones are given a class, and other clones once, few, many or no size at all.

clone size: NA; D gene: TRBD2; J gene: TRBJ2-2; V gene: TRBV9; CDR3 DNA: TGTGCCAGCAGCACAAGGGAGGGTAACACCGGGGAGCTGTTTTTT; CDR3 protein: CASSTREGNTGELFF
clone size: NA; D gene: NA; J gene: TRBJ1-1; V gene: TRBV4-3; CDR3 DNA: TGCGCCAGCAGCCAAGATCGACAGAACACTGAAGCTTTCTTT; CDR3 protein: CASSQDRQNTEAFF
clone size: NA; D gene: TRBD2; J gene: TRBJ2-1; V gene: TRBV5-4; CDR3 DNA: TGTGCCAGCAGCAACCGACTAGCGGGAGTTTCCTACAATGAGCAGTTCTTC; CDR3 protein: CASSNRLAGVSYNEQFF
clone size: few; D gene: TRBD1; J gene: TRBJ1-4; V gene: TRBV12-3/TRBV12-4; CDR3 DNA: TGTGCCAGCAGTATACAGGGGACTGAAAAACTGTTTTTT; CDR3 protein: CASSIQGTEKLFF
clone size: NA; D gene: TRBD1; J gene: TRBJ1-5; V gene: TRBV24-1; CDR3 DNA: TGTGCCACCAGTGAACCCGGGACAGATAATCAGCCCCAGCATTTT; CDR3 protein: CATSEPGTDNQPQHF
clone size: NA; D gene: TRBD1; J gene: TRBJ1-6; V gene: TRBV5-1; CDR3 DNA: TGCGCCAGCAGCCCCGGGACAGGGAAGGCTTCACCCCTCCACTTT; CDR3 protein: CASSPGTGKASPLHF
clone size: NA; D gene: TRBD1; J gene: TRBJ2-1; V gene: TRBV29-1; CDR3 DNA: TGCAGCGTTCGGCTAGGGGACAGTATCTATGAGCAGTTCTTC; CDR3 protein: CSVRLGDSIYEQFF
clone size: NA; D gene: NA; J gene: TRBJ2-7; V gene: TRBV7-9; CDR3 DNA: TGTGCCAGCAGCTTACAGGGGCCCTCCTACGAGCAGTACTTC; CDR3 protein: CASSLQGPSYEQYF
clone size: NA; D gene: TRBD1; J gene: TRBJ2-3; V gene: TRBV29-1; CDR3 DNA: TGCAGCGTTGAGGGACAGGGGGCATCGGTCACAGATACGCAGTATTTT; CDR3 protein: CSVEGQGASVTDTQYF
clone size: NA; D gene: TRBD2; J gene: TRBJ2-1; V gene: TRBV6-1; CDR3 DNA: TGTGCCAGCAGTGAAACTAGCGGGAGATTATATGAGCAGTTCTTC; CDR3 protein: CASSETSGRLYEQFF
clone size: NA; D gene: NA; J gene: TRBJ2-7; V gene: TRBV2; CDR3 DNA: TGTGCCAGTAGACAGGCCATGGTGGGGGAGCAGTACTTC; CDR3 protein: CASRQAMVGEQYF
clone size: once; D gene: NA; J gene: TRBJ2-7; V gene: TRBV24-1; CDR3 DNA: TGTGCCACCAGTGACCCTACTACAGGGATTTACGGCGAGCAGTACTTC; CDR3 protein: CATSDPTTGIYGEQYF
clone size: NA; D gene: TRBD2; J gene: TRBJ2-1; V gene: TRBV7-3; CDR3 DNA: TGTGCCAGCAGCGTGACTAGCGGAGCTCAAAATGAGCAGTTCTTC; CDR3 protein: CASSVTSGAQNEQFF